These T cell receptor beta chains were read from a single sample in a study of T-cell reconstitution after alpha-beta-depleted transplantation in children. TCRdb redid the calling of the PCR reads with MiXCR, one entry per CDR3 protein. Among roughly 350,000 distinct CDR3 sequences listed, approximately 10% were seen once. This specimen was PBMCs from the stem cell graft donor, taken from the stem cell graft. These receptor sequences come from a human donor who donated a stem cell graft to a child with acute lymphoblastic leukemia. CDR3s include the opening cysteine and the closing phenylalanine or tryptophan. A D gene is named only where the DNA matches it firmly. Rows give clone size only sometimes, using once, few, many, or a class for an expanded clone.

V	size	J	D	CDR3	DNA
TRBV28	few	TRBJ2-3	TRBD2	CASSLAKGLAVYTDTQYF	TGTGCCAGCAGTTTGGCCAAAGGACTAGCGGTTTACACAGATACGCAGTATTTT
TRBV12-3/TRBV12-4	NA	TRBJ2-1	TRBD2	CASTLTSGVNEQFF	TGTGCCAGCACCCTGACTAGCGGGGTCAATGAGCAGTTCTTC
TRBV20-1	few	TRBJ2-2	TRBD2	CSAQGLAGNTGELFF	TGCAGTGCTCAGGGACTAGCGGGTAACACCGGGGAGCTGTTTTTT
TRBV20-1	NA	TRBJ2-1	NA	CSASAGQNSYNEQFF	TGCAGTGCTAGCGCTGGCCAGAACTCCTACAATGAGCAGTTCTTC
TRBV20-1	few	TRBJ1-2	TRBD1	CSAADRVGSGYTF	TGCAGTGCTGCGGACAGGGTAGGGAGTGGCTACACCTTC
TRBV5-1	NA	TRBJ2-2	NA	CASSPTDTGELFF	TGCGCCAGCAGCCCGACGGACACCGGGGAGCTGTTTTTT
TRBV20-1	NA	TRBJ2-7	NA	CSANPPTVLSYEQYF	TGCAGTGCTAACCCCCCGACAGTGCTCTCCTACGAGCAGTACTTC
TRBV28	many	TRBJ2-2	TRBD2	CASRRTGLSGGRELFF	TGTGCCAGCAGACGAACCGGACTTAGCGGGGGACGGGAGCTGTTTTTT
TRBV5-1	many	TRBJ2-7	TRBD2	CAPRGGSGSYEQYF	TGCGCCCCCCGCGGGGGGTCTGGATCCTACGAGCAGTACTTC
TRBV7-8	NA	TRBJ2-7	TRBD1	CASRPGRDRGYEQYF	TGTGCCAGCAGACCCGGGCGGGACAGGGGGTACGAGCAGTACTTC
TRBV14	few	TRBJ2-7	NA	CASSQVVGSSYEQYF	TGTGCCAGCAGCCAAGTTGTTGGGTCCTCCTACGAGCAGTACTTC
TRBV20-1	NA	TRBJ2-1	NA	CSARALRGGNSYNEQFF	TGCAGTGCTAGAGCGCTCCGGGGCGGAAACTCCTACAATGAGCAGTTCTTC
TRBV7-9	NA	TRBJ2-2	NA	CASSSEGSPTGELFF	TGTGCCAGCAGCTCCGAGGGATCCCCGACCGGGGAGCTGTTTTTT
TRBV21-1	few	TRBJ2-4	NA	CASSKGLQYF	TGTGCCAGCAGCAAAGGTCTTCAGTACTTC
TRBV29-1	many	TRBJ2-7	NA	CSVGVGGSYEQYF	TGCAGCGTTGGCGTAGGGGGCTCCTACGAGCAGTACTTC
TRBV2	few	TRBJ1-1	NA	CASSEAYVSTEAFF	TGTGCCAGCAGTGAAGCCTACGTATCGACTGAAGCTTTCTTT
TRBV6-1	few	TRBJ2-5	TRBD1	CASSRGTGRWETQYF	TGTGCCAGCAGTCGAGGGACAGGGAGGTGGGAGACCCAGTACTTC
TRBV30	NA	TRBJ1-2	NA	CAWSVRGLGSEGYTF	TGTGCCTGGAGTGTACGGGGACTGGGGTCTGAAGGCTACACCTTC
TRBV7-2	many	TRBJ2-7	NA	CASSPLLSSYEQYF	TGTGCCAGCAGCCCCCTTCTGAGCTCCTACGAGCAGTACTTC
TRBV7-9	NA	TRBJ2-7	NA	CASSRRRVSSYEQYF	TGTGCCAGCAGCCGGCGGAGGGTAAGCTCCTACGAGCAGTACTTC
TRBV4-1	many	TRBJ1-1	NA	CASSQDEVTLNTEAFF	TGCGCCAGCAGCCAAGATGAGGTTACTTTGAACACTGAAGCTTTCTTT
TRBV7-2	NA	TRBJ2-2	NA	CASSLAGSVTGELFF	TGTGCCAGCAGCTTAGCGGGATCAGTAACCGGGGAGCTGTTTTTT
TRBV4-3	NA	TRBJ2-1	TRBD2	CASSQVSGAYNEQFF	TGCGCCAGCAGCCAAGTGAGCGGGGCCTACAATGAGCAGTTCTTC
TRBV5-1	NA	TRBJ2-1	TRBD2	CASIPGTSFNEQFF	TGCGCCAGCATCCCAGGGACTAGTTTCAATGAGCAGTTCTTC
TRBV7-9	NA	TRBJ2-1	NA	CASSPRGGEGLEQFF	TGTGCCAGCAGCCCCCGAGGGGGGGAGGGCCTAGAGCAGTTCTTC
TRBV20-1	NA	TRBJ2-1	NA	CSARDRPNEQFF	TGCAGTGCTAGAGATCGGCCGAATGAGCAGTTCTTC
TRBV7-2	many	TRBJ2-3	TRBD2	CASVGRGGPSTDTQYF	TGTGCCAGCGTAGGCCGGGGAGGGCCCTCCACAGATACGCAGTATTTT
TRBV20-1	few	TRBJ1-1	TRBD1	CSARGPKEGAADTEAFF	TGCAGTGCTAGAGGGCCTAAGGAGGGGGCGGCGGACACTGAAGCTTTCTTT
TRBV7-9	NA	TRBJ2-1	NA	CASRAGTQNEQFF	TGTGCCAGCAGGGCCGGGACGCAGAATGAGCAGTTCTTC
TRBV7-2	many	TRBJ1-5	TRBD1	CASSGTGQSNQPQHF	TGTGCCAGCAGCGGAACGGGACAGAGCAATCAGCCCCAGCATTTT
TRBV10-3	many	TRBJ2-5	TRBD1	CAIRGQGRETQYF	TGTGCCATCAGGGGACAGGGTCGAGAGACCCAGTACTTC
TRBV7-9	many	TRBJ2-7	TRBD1	CASSSTGAPYEQYF	TGTGCCAGCAGCTCAACAGGGGCCCCCTACGAGCAGTACTTC
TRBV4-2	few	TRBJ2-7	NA	CASSQGDDYDGQYF	TGTGCCAGCAGCCAAGGGGACGACTACGACGGGCAGTACTTC
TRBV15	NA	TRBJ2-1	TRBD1	CATSRVKGGQGSSYNEQFF	TGTGCCACCAGCAGAGTTAAGGGAGGACAGGGGAGCTCCTACAATGAGCAGTTCTTC
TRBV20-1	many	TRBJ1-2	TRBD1	CSARGGQGYGYTF	TGCAGTGCTAGAGGGGGACAGGGATATGGCTACACCTTC
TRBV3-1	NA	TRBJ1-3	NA	CASSQDGRSSGNTIYF	TGTGCCAGCAGCCAAGACGGGCGGAGCTCTGGAAACACCATATATTTT
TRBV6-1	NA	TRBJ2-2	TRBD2	CASSTSGRGNTGELFF	TGTGCCAGCAGTACCAGCGGGAGGGGGAACACCGGGGAGCTGTTTTTT
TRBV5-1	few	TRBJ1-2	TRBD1	CASSPQRTGNDYGYTF	TGCGCCAGCAGCCCCCAACGGACAGGGAACGACTATGGCTACACCTTC
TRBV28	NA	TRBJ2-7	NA	CASSPPQGSLFYEQYF	TGTGCCAGCAGTCCACCACAGGGATCCCTGTTCTACGAGCAGTACTTC
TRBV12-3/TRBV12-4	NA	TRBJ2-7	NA	CASSSSAPEQYF	TGTGCCAGCAGTTCTAGCGCGCCCGAGCAGTACTTC
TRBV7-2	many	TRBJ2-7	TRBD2	CASSLRAGVWEQYF	TGTGCCAGCAGCTTGAGGGCGGGGGTCTGGGAGCAGTACTTC
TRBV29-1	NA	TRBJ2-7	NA	CSMRKGRHEQYF	TGCAGCATGCGCAAGGGGCGACACGAGCAGTACTTC
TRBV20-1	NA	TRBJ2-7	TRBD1	CSAPRDRGDYEQYF	TGCAGTGCTCCAAGGGACAGGGGTGACTACGAGCAGTACTTC
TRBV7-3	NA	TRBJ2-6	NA	CASSQRASGANVLTF	TGTGCCAGCAGCCAAAGGGCTTCTGGGGCCAACGTCCTGACTTTC
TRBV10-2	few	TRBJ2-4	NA	CASSESVLGTAKNIQYF	TGCGCCAGCAGTGAGTCGGTGTTAGGGACAGCCAAAAACATTCAGTACTTC
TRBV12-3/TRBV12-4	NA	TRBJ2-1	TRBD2	CASRVTSGVYNEQFF	TGTGCCAGCAGAGTTACTAGCGGGGTCTACAATGAGCAGTTCTTC
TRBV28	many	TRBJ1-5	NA	CASSPPSTPESQPQHF	TGTGCCAGCAGTCCCCCGTCTACCCCGGAAAGTCAGCCCCAGCATTTT
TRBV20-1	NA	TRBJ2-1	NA	CSARDSGPSSYNEQFF	TGCAGTGCTAGAGACTCGGGTCCAAGCTCCTACAATGAGCAGTTCTTC
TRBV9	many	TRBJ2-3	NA	CASSGGSGPDTQYF	TGTGCCAGCAGCGGTGGGAGCGGCCCGGATACGCAGTATTTT
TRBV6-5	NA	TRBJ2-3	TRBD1	CASSTTGGFKDTQYF	TGTGCCAGCAGTACAACAGGGGGCTTCAAGGATACGCAGTATTTT
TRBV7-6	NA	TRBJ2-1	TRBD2	CASSSLAGLAGSSSYNEQFF	TGTGCCAGCAGCTCGCTCGCGGGACTAGCGGGATCAAGCTCCTACAATGAGCAGTTCTTC
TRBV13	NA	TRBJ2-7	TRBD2	CASSPRLAQSSYEQYF	TGTGCCAGCAGCCCCCGACTAGCGCAGAGCTCCTACGAGCAGTACTTC
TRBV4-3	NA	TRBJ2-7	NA	CASSQDPLDGTYEQYF	TGCGCCAGCAGCCAAGACCCCCTGGACGGGACCTACGAGCAGTACTTC
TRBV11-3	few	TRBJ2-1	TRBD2	CASSFRGRQGVAGVRPNEQFF	TGTGCCAGCAGCTTCCGGGGCCGGCAGGGGGTAGCGGGAGTCCGTCCCAATGAGCAGTTCTTC
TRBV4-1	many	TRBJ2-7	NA	CASSQDFGYEQYF	TGCGCCAGCAGCCAAGATTTTGGATACGAGCAGTACTTC
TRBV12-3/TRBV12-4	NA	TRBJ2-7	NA	CASSLYWDEQYF	TGTGCCAGCAGTTTATACTGGGACGAGCAGTACTTC
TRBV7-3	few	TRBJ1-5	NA	CASSLGKGQPQHF	TGTGCCAGCAGCTTAGGAAAGGGCCAGCCCCAGCATTTT
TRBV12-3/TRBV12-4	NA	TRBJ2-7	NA	CASSSIDLSYEQYF	TGTGCCAGCAGTTCGATCGACTTATCCTACGAGCAGTACTTC
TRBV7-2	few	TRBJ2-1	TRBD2	CACSGHNEQFF	TGTGCTTGTAGCGGGCACAATGAGCAGTTCTTC